This TCR beta chain was obtained from a study of cytomegalovirus exposure and HLA in healthy donors. Looking at the study overall: Counted in an early data release were 65 million to 100 million unique TCRs from HLA-typed donors. General observations from the study: A later analysis reportedly identified an Asian-associated ancestry cluster as carrying fewer N-insertions than the 666-donor mean. In the analysis, some V segments, TRBV6-2 and TRBV6-3 included, were excluded as indistinguishable.

All the people who gave samples were healthy bone marrow donors. Primers included in the PCR were 60 Vbeta and 13 Jbeta primers. Generated by immunoSEQ multiplex PCR, the TCRdb table keeps only in-frame clones and is missing some. The listing records under 200,000 clones. Concerning this clone: Its matching antigen is unknown.

In germline, CDR1 is MNHNY, CDR2 SVGAGI (reference sequence). V gave up 5 bases and J gave up 2 bases, with 10 bases separating them. CDR3 size: 14 residues. The receptor was derived from a young man in good health and CMV-seronegative. The gene calls are TRBV6-6 and TRBJ1-5; D not certain. The specimen was PBMCs. CDR3 DNA: TGTGCCAGCAGTACCCAGGAGGGCAATCAGCCCCAGCATTTT. It codes for CASSTQEGNQPQHF.